A single sample is the source of the 5 T cell receptor beta chains below, sequenced in a study of vaccination and CD4 T cells after COVID-19 (dated by TCRdb to the early 2020s). Their antigens remain unidentified. In the paper's terms, the treatment or condition label means: approximately nine-day PBMC culture with coronavirus spike peptide pools or control peptides (ViraFEST assay). Library method: PCR. Sequencing was performed on an Illumina iSeq 100. TCR sequencing of DNA from cultured CD4+ T cells used the Oncomine TCR Beta short-read assay at the Johns Hopkins FTIC core. Using fastp at Q25 and MiXCR, TCRdb reprocessed the public reads and kept productive beta chains. Entries that share a CDR3 protein sequence are merged under the most common genes and DNA. This sample gives some 14,000 distinct CDR3 sequences in total; 74% of them show up just once. The biggest ten clones account for 16% of the sample.

Sequencing was done on a sample of CD4+ T cells from blood, cultured in vitro. These receptors were collected from a human donor who had recovered from COVID-19.

The V call is TRBV12-3 or TRBV12-4, the J call TRBJ1-6, with TRBD1 matching 7 bases. The trim removed 6 bases at V and 9 bases at J, leaving 2 bases unmatched. The CDR3 consists of 12 residues. CDR3 coding DNA: TGTGCCAGCAGGGCAGGGGGTTCACCCCTCCACTTT. This translates into CASRAGGSPLHF.

This clonotype was observed a single time. The rearrangement uses TRBV20-1 and TRBJ1-5; TRBD1 agrees at 9 bases. Germline CDR1 and CDR2: DFQATT and SNEGSKA (reference sequence). This CDR3 is built from 15 residues. Germline trimming cut 5 bases from V and 2 bases from J; bases unmatched to any gene: 7. The CDR3: CSAPGQGHGNQPQHF. The DNA for the CDR3 is TGCAGTGCTCCCGGACAGGGGCACGGCAATCAGCCCCAGCATTTT.

The chain has TRBV6-1 and TRBJ1-2; D not certain. V was shortened by 4 bases and J by 1 base, with 7 bases between the two germline ends. CDR3 size: 13 residues. Per the germline V gene, CDR1 is MNHNS and CDR2 is SASEGT. The CDR3 here is CASSADNNYGYTF. CDR3 nucleotides: TGTGCCAGCAGTGCTGACAATAACTATGGCTACACCTTC.

The chain couples TRBV15 to TRBJ2-2; D uncertain. Trimming left V 1 base short and J 7 bases short, with 7 bases between. Germline loops: CDR1 LNHNV, CDR2 YYDKDF (reference sequence). The CDR3 loop spans 13 amino acids. The CDR3 protein is CATSRADVGELFF. The CDR3 DNA sequence: TGTGCCACCAGCAGAGCGGACGTCGGGGAGCTGTTTTTT.

V is TRBV11-2 and J is TRBJ2-1; possibly TRBD2 for D (6 bases). In germline, CDR1 is SGHAT, CDR2 FQNNGV. The ends were cut back, 5 bases at V and 4 bases at J, with 12 bases in the middle. This CDR3 region has 14 residues. The CDR3 here is CASSLGLGYNEQFF. Here the CDR3 DNA reads TGTGCCAGCAGCCTGGGACTGGGATACAATGAGCAGTTCTTC. Drawing the rest from reference TRBV11-2 and TRBJ2-1, the complete variable domain is EAGVAQSPRYKIIEKRQSVAFWCNPISGHATLYWYQQILGQGPKLLIQFQNNGVVDDSQLPKDRFSAERLKGVDSTLKIQPAKLEDSAVYLCASSLGLGYNEQFFGPGTRLTVL.